This T cell receptor beta chain was documented in a study of blood T cell repertoires in COVID-19. The length of the CDR3 is 13 residues. Trimming stripped 8 bases from V and 2 bases from J, with 12 bases between. The germline gives CDR1 SGHAT, CDR2 FQNNGV. TCRdb's copy holds only in-frame clones and misses some; the assay was immunoSEQ multiplex PCR. The table has some 170,000 clones, 80% to 90% seen once. This receptor was identified in a woman in her fifties or sixties with acute or convalescent COVID-19. This rearrangement joins TRBV11-2 to TRBJ1-1; D might be TRBD1 (5 bases). The specimen was peripheral blood. CDR3 sequence reads: CASQRQTNTEAFF. In nucleotides, the CDR3 is TGTGCCAGCCAACGACAGACCAACACTGAAGCTTTCTTT.